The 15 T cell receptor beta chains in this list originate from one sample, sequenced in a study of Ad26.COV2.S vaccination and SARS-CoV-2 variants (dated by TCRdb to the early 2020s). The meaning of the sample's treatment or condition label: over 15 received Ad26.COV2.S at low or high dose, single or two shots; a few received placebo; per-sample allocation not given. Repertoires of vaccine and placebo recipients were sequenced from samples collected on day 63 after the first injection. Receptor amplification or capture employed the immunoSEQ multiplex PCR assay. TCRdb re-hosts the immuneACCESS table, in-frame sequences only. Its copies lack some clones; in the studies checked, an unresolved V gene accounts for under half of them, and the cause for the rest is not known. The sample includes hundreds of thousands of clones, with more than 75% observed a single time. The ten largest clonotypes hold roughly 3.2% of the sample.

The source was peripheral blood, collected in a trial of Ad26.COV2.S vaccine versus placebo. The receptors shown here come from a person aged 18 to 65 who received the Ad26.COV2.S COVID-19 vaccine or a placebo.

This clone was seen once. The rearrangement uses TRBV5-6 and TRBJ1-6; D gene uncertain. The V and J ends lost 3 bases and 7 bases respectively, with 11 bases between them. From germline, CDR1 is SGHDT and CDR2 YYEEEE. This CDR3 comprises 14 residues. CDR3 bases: TGTGCCAGCAGCTCGGTTATTGGGAATTCACCCCTCCACTTT. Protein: CASSSVIGNSPLHF.

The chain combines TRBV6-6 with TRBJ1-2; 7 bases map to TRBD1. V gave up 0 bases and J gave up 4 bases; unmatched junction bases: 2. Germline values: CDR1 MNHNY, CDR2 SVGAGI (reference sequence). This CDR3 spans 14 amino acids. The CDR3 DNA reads TGTGCCAGCAGTTACTCAGGGGGCCCCTATGGCTACACCTTC. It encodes CASSYSGGPYGYTF.

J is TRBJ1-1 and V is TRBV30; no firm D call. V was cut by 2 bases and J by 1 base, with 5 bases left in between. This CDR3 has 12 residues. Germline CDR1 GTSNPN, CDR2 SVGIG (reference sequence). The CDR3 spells CAWSFRNTEAFF. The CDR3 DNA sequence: TGTGCCTGGAGTTTTAGGAACACTGAAGCTTTCTTT. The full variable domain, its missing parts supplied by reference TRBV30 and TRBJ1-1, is SQTIHQWPATLVQPVGSPLSLECTVEGTSNPNLYWYRQAAGRGLQLLFYSVGIGQISSEVPQNLSASRPQDRQFILSSKKLLLSDSGFYLCAWSFRNTEAFFGQGTRLTVV.

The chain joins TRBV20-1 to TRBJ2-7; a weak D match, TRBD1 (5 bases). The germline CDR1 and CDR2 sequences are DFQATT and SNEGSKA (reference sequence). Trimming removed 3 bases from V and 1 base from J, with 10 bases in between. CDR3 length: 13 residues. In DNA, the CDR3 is TGCAGTGCTAGTGGCAGGGTATCCTACGAGCAGTACTTC. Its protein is CSASGRVSYEQYF.

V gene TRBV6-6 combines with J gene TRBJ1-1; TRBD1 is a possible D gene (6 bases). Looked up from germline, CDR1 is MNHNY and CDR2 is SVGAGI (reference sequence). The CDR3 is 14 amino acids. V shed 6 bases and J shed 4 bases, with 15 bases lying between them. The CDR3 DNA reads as TGTGCCAGCAGCACTCTCGGACAGCCCACTGAAGCTTTCTTT. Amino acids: CASSTLGQPTEAFF.

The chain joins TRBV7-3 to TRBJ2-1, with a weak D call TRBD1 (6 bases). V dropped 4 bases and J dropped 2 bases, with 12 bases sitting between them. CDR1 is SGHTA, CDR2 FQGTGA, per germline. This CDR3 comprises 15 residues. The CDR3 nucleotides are TGTGCCAGCAGCTCGACAGGCCAGGCCTACAATGAGCAGTTCTTC. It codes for CASSSTGQAYNEQFF. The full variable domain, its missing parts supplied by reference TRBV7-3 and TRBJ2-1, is GAGVSQTPSNKVTEKGKYVELRCDPISGHTALYWYRQSLGQGPEFLIYFQGTGAADDSGLPNDRFFAVRPEGSVSTLKIQRTERGDSAVYLCASSSTGQAYNEQFFGPGTRLTVL.

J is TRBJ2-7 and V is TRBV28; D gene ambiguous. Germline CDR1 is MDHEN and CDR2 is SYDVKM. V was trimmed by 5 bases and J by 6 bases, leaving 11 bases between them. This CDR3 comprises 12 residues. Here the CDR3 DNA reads TGTGCCAGCAGTCTTTATTCGTCCGAGCAGTACTTC. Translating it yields CASSLYSSEQYF.

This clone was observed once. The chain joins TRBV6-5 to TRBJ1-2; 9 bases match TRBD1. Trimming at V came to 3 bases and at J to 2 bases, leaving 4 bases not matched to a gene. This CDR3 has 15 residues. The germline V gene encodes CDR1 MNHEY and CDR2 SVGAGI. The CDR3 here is CASSYMGQGNYGYTF. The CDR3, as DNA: TGTGCCAGCAGTTATATGGGACAGGGAAACTATGGCTACACCTTC.

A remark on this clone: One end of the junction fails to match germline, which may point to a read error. The CDR3 region is CASSQGSMNSPLHF. CDR3 DNA sequence: TGTGCCAGCAGTCAAGGGAGTATGAATTCACCCCTCCACTTT. The chain is built from TRBV3-1 (or the pseudogene TRBV3-2) and TRBJ1-6; D is unresolved. This CDR3 region has 14 residues. The V gene's germline CDR1 is LGHDT and CDR2 YNNKEL (reference sequence).

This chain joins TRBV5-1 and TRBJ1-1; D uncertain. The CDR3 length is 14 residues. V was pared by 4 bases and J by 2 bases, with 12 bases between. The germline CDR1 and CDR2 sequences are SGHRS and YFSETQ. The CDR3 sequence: CASSGLSTNTEAFF. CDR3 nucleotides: TGCGCCAGCAGCGGATTAAGTACAAACACTGAAGCTTTCTTT.

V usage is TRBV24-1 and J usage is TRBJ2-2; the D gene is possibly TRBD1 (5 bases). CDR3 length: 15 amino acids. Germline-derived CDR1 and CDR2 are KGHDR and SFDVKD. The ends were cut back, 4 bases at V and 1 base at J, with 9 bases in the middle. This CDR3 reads CATSEGAGNTGELFF. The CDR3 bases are TGTGCCACCAGTGAAGGGGCAGGGAACACCGGGGAGCTGTTTTTT.

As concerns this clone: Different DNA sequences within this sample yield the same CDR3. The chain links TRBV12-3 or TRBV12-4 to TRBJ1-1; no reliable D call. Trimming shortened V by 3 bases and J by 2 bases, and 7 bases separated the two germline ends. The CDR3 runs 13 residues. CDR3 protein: CASSFGRNTEAFF. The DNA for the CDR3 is TGTGCCAGCAGTTTCGGCAGAAACACTGAAGCTTTCTTT.

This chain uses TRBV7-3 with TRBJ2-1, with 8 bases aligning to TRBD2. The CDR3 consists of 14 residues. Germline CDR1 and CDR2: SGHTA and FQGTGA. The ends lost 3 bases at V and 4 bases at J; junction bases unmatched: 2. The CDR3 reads CASSFSGDYNEQFF. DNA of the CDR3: TGTGCCAGCAGCTTTAGCGGGGATTACAATGAGCAGTTCTTC.

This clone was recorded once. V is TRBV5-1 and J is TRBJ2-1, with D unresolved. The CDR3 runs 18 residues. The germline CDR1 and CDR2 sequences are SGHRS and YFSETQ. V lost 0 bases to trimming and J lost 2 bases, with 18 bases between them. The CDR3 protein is CASSLGGWVGFAYNEQFF. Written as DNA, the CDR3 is TGCGCCAGCAGCTTGGGAGGTTGGGTAGGGTTCGCCTACAATGAGCAGTTCTTC.

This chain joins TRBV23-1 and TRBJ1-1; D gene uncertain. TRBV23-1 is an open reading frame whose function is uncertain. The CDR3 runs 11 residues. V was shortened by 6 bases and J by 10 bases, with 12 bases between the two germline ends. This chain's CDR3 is CASSQVEGAFF. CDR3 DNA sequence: TGCGCCAGCAGCCAGGTGGAGGGAGCTTTCTTT.